The 16 T cell receptor beta chains presented below share a single source sample, sequenced in a study of molecular identifiers for immune sequencing clone quantification. TCRdb redid the calling of the PCR reads with MiXCR, one entry per CDR3 protein. The data show about 70,000 distinct CDR3 sequences, approximately 18% seen once. Specimen: naive CD8+ T cells from blood, with Jurkat cell RNA spiked in. Subset described: FACS-sorted CD8+CD4-CCR7+CD45RA+ naive T cells. These receptors came from a human donor in good health. Some libraries in this study had Jurkat cell RNA spiked in.

A remark on this clonotype: Relative to the germline gene, one junction end is altered; a read error may explain this. The chain joins TRBV7-6 to TRBJ1-3, with TRBD1 matching 7 bases. The germline CDR1 and CDR2 sequences are SGHVS and FNYEAQ. CDR3 length: 17 residues. For the CDR3, the DNA is TGTGCCGGCAGCAACCCGGGACAGCTTCTGTCTGGAAGCACCATATATTTT. Its protein is CAGSNPGQLLSGSTIYF.

This clonotype came up a few times. V is TRBV12-3 or TRBV12-4 and J is TRBJ1-4; possible D gene TRBD1, 6 bases. The V gene lost 4 bases and the J gene lost 4 bases, with 13 bases spanning the gap. The CDR3 sequence is 15 residues long. The CDR3 region is CASSSDSQHNEKLFF. The CDR3 DNA follows: TGTGCCAGCAGTTCGGACAGCCAGCATAATGAAAAACTGTTTTTT.

A remark on this clonotype: Given a much more abundant clone one base away, this may be a read error. This chain connects TRBV6-5 to TRBJ1-1; D is unresolved. The CDR3 runs 13 residues. CDR1 MNHEY and CDR2 SVGAGI come from the germline V gene. CDR3 protein: CASSYSQTTEASF. CDR3 coding DNA: TGTGCCAGCAGTTACTCGCAGACCACTGAAGCTTCCTTT.

Comments on this clonotype: In this CDR3 the conserved last residue, phenylalanine or tryptophan, is missing, so a read error is likely. DNA for the CDR3: TGTGCCACCAGTGAGCGACAAGGACTAGGTTCATCGAATGAGCAGTTCTCC. Protein: CATSERQGLGSSNEQFS. This sequence joins TRBV24-1 and TRBJ2-1; 7 bases map to TRBD2. Germline CDR1 KGHDR, CDR2 SFDVKD. The CDR3 sequence is 17 residues long. Trimming at V came to 4 bases and at J to 7 bases, leaving 15 bases not matched to a gene.

This sequence joins TRBV4-1 and TRBJ2-7; TRBD2 aligns across 9 bases. Germline CDR1 and CDR2: MGHRA and YSYEKL. The CDR3 is 13 amino acids. Trimming at V came to 6 bases and at J to 3 bases, leaving 3 bases not matched to a gene. The CDR3 DNA reads as TGCGCCAGCAGGGGTAGCGGGAGCTACGAGCAGTACTTC. Translated, it gives CASRGSGSYEQYF.

Comments on this clonotype: Sequence at one end of the junction differs from germline and may be a read error. This sequence joins TRBV11-2 and TRBJ2-7; D unclear. This CDR3 comprises 14 residues. Germline V CDR1 and CDR2: SGHAT, FQNNGV. This CDR3 is CASSLDSYSCEQYF. Here the CDR3 DNA reads TGTGCCAGCAGCTTAGACAGCTACTCCTGCGAGCAGTACTTC.

A word on this clonotype: Germline is not matched at one junction end, which may reflect a read error. The chain combines TRBV7-8 with TRBJ2-1, with TRBD2 identical over 11 bases. The V gene's germline CDR1 is SGHVS and CDR2 FQNEAQ. CDR3 length: 16 residues. CDR3 DNA: TGTTCCAGCAGCTTGGGGACTAGCGGAGCCTACAATGAGCAGTTCTTC. Translation: CSSSLGTSGAYNEQFF.

As regards this clonotype: The germline gene is not matched at one end of the junction; a read error may be the cause. The rearrangement joins TRBV6-6 to TRBJ2-5, with D perhaps given as TRBD1 or TRBD2 (5 bases each). Germline V gene lookup returns CDR1 MNHNY and CDR2 SVGAGI (reference sequence). CDR3 size: 16 residues. CDR3 nucleotides: TGTGCCAGAAGTTACGGTCTGACGGGGACCCAAGAGACCCAGTACTTC. As protein: CARSYGLTGTQETQYF.

As to this clonotype: A read error may produce the germline difference seen at one junction end. This chain connects TRBV6-6 to TRBJ2-7, with 7 bases identical to TRBD1. Germline V gene lookup returns CDR1 MNHNY and CDR2 SVGAGI (reference sequence). The CDR3 covers 14 residues. As DNA, the CDR3 is TGTGCCAGCAGTTACTCTGGGACAGCTTACGAGCAACACTTC. It is translated as CASSYSGTAYEQHF.

Turning to this clonotype: Given a much more abundant clone one base away, this may be a read error. This rearrangement joins TRBV2 to TRBJ2-1; a weak D match, TRBD2 (5 bases). The length of the CDR3 is 15 residues. CDR1 and CDR2 (germline): SNHLY, FYNNEI. Trimming cost V 6 bases and J 5 bases, with 17 bases left between them. DNA of the CDR3: TGTGCCAGCAGAGCTCTAGTAGAGGGTAACAATGAGCAGTTCTTC. Translated: CASRALVEGNNEQFF. Looking up the rest from reference TRBV2 and TRBJ2-1 gives the full variable domain: EPEVTQTPSHQVTQMGQEVILRCVPISNHLYFYWYRQILGQKVEFLVSFYNNEISEKSEIFDDQFSVERPDGSNFTLKIRSTKLEDSAMYFCASRALVEGNNEQFFGPGTRLTVL.

This clonotype came up many times. The genes are TRBV19 and TRBJ2-3, with unresolved D. V was shortened by 3 bases and J by 2 bases, with 9 bases between the two germline ends. The CDR3 has 14 residues. Germline-derived CDR1 and CDR2 are LNHDA and SQIVND (reference sequence). Here the CDR3 reads CASSIFGSTDTQYF. DNA for the CDR3: TGTGCCAGTAGTATTTTTGGGTCCACAGATACGCAGTATTTT.

This clonotype was seen at least ten times. The chain links TRBV10-2 to TRBJ2-4; the match to TRBD1 covers 10 bases. The V and J ends lost 2 bases and 15 bases, in that order; junction bases with no gene match: 13. This CDR3 has 15 amino acids. CDR1 WSHSY and CDR2 SAAADI come from the germline V gene. The CDR3 reads CASSEPGTGVGVRYF. The CDR3, as DNA: TGCGCCAGCAGTGAGCCCGGGACAGGGGTAGGGGTGAGGTACTTC.

As concerns this clonotype: A much more abundant neighbour one base away suggests this may be a read error. The chain joins TRBV10-3 to TRBJ1-4; no clear D. Germline-derived CDR1 and CDR2 are ENHRY and SYGVKD. This CDR3 contains 12 residues. The CDR3 nucleotides are TGTGCCGTCAGTGAGGAGTTGGAAAAACTGTTTTTT. Its protein is CAVSEELEKLFF.

This clonotype was seen many times. The CDR3 nucleotides are TGTGCCAGCAGCTTAGGTCCCAACGAGCAGTACTTC. Translation gives CASSLGPNEQYF. The V call is TRBV7-9, the J call TRBJ2-7, with D unclear. Between the trimmed V and J ends, which lost 1 base and 5 bases, there was a span of 6 bases. The germline CDR1 and CDR2 sequences are SEHNR and FQNEAQ (reference sequence). The CDR3 has 12 amino acids.

This clonotype has a count of ten or more. The chain links TRBV12-3 or TRBV12-4 to TRBJ2-3; the D is unclear. The CDR3 is 15 residues long. V was trimmed by 2 bases and J by 0 bases, leaving 9 bases between them. In DNA, the CDR3 is TGTGCCAGCAGTTTACGGCCAGCTAGCACAGATACGCAGTATTTT. This gives the protein CASSLRPASTDTQYF.

This clonotype occurred many times. V is TRBV19 and J is TRBJ2-5, with D possibly being TRBD1 or TRBD2 (5 bases each). CDR3 length: 11 amino acids. Germline CDR1 LNHDA, CDR2 SQIVND (reference sequence). Trimming cost V 3 bases and J 7 bases, with 6 bases left between them. CDR3 amino acids: CASSIGGTQYF. The CDR3 DNA is TGTGCCAGTAGTATTGGGGGGACCCAGTACTTC.